The 9 T cell receptor beta chains listed next were all sequenced from one sample in a study of tissue T cells after allogeneic stem cell transplantation. Assay: immunoSEQ multiplex PCR; the TCRdb copy retains only in-frame clones and omits some. The table includes some 8,700 clones, less than 45% detected once. Time point here: mouse harvest day 7 after allogeneic transplant. Each mouse received 10^7 T-cell-depleted marrow cells plus 10^6 splenic CD5+ T cells by tail vein. The sample comprised skin. Source of these receptors: a female BALB/c mouse given C57BL/6 T cells with graft-versus-host disease after an allogeneic hematopoietic cell transplant.

Turning to this clone: Germline and genes: mouse. Partial CDR3 DNA: TGTGCCAGCAGTTTCTGGACTGGGCCTAGTCAAAACACCTTGTAC. Encoded protein: CASSFWTGPSQNTLY. The entire CDR3 protein is CASSFWTGPSQNTLYF. V and J are TRBV14 and TRBJ2-4, with 8 bases identical to TRBD2. The read falls 1 residue short of the CDR3 end, and the missing part is taken from the germline J gene. The V gene end was trimmed by 0 bases and the J gene end by 0 bases; junction bases not matched to a gene: 3. This CDR3 is built from 16 residues. Germline values: CDR1 SGHDT, CDR2 FRDEAV.

Note on this clone: The gene names given are mouse names. The sequence runs out 1 residue before the end of the CDR3; the remainder is reconstructed from the germline J gene. The chain joins TRBV16 to TRBJ2-4, with a tentative D call TRBD2 (7 bases). The CDR3 covers 11 residues. The V end lost 5 bases, the J end lost 10 bases, and 10 bases lay between the germline ends. The germline V gene has CDR1 SGHSA and CDR2 FRNQAP. CDR3 region: CASSLGAPLYF. CDR3 bases read: TGTGCAAGCAGCCTGGGGGCCCCCTTGTAC.

Points on this clone: Germline and genes here are mouse. The read ends 1 residue early relative to the CDR3; the germline J gene fills the gap. This chain links TRBV1 with TRBJ1-1; the D is unclear. This CDR3 has 14 residues. Per the germline V gene, CDR1 is NSQYPW and CDR2 is LRSPGD (reference sequence). The V end was cut by 1 base, the J end by 0 bases, with 6 bases between. This CDR3 is CTCSAVHTNTEVFF. The sequenced CDR3 bases are TGCACCTGCAGTGCAGTACACACAAACACAGAAGTCTTC.

By frequency in the sample, this clone is medium-sized. Mouse names are used for the genes. CDR3 DNA, as far as it was read: TGTGCCAGCAGCCAAGACGGGGGAGCTGGAAATACGCTCTAT. This gives the protein CASSQDGGAGNTLY. The whole CDR3 sequence reads CASSQDGGAGNTLYF. The rearrangement links TRBV2 to TRBJ1-3; perhaps TRBD1 as D (5 bases). The CDR3 end is not reached by the read, which stops 1 residue before it; the germline J gene fills it in. Germline loops: CDR1 LGHNA, CDR2 YSYQKL. This CDR3 is 15 amino acids long. The germline V and J ends were trimmed by 0 bases and 2 bases, with 8 bases remaining between them.

Details on this clone: Gene names denote mouse genes. The read stops 1 residue short of the end of the CDR3; the missing end is completed from the germline J gene. This rearrangement joins TRBV20 to TRBJ1-3; perhaps TRBD1 as D (5 bases). Germline V gene lookup returns CDR1 GFQATS and CDR2 STVNSAI. CDR3 length: 13 amino acids. Trimming removed 0 bases at V and 4 bases at J, with 7 bases between. The DNA read from the CDR3 is TGTGGTGCTAGGGACAGGGTCGGAAATACGCTCTAT. Protein product: CGARDRVGNTLY. The CDR3 in its entirety is CGARDRVGNTLYF.

Notes on this clone: Gene names refer to mouse genes. The CDR3 end is not reached by the read, which stops 1 residue before it; the germline J gene fills it in. This chain connects TRBV3 to TRBJ2-3; D is unclear. The CDR3 contains 15 residues. The V end was cut by 2 bases, the J end by 0 bases, with 9 bases between. The germline V gene encodes CDR1 SNHLY and CDR2 FYNGKV (reference sequence). The CDR3 loop is CASSLRAISAETLYF. CDR3 DNA, as far as it was read: TGTGCCAGCAGCTTACGGGCAATTAGTGCAGAAACGCTGTAT.

This clone has a single count. Genes and germline are mouse. The read terminates 1 residue before the CDR3 end, so the remaining end is supplied by the germline J gene. The chain recombines TRBV20 with TRBJ2-1, with 7 bases lining up with TRBD1. Germline V gene data show CDR1 as GFQATS and CDR2 as STVNSAI. The CDR3 loop spans 15 amino acids. The V and J ends lost 1 base and 0 bases, in that order; junction bases with no gene match: 3. This chain's CDR3 is CGARGGTANYAEQFF. The covered CDR3 bases are TGTGGTGCTAGGGGAGGGACAGCTAACTATGCTGAGCAGTTC.

Concerning this clone: Gene and germline names: mouse. Read coverage stops 1 residue before the CDR3 terminus; the germline J gene supplies the remainder. The rearrangement joins TRBV23 to TRBJ2-7; the table's D call TRBD2 went unverified against the DNA. This CDR3 is built from 16 residues. Germline V gene data show CDR1 as KGHTA and CDR2 as FQNQQP. CDR3: CSSSQSTDWGGYEQYF. The covered CDR3 bases are TGCTCCAGCAGTCAATCGACGGACTGGGGGGGCTATGAACAGTAC.

With regard to this clone: The gene names here belong to mouse. The read ends 1 residue shy of where the CDR3 ends; the end is completed using the germline J gene. The J gene is TRBJ1-3, the V gene TRBV13-1; tentatively, D is TRBD1 (5 bases). Germline V gene data show CDR1 as NSHNY and CDR2 as SYGAGN. V lost 0 bases to trimming and J lost 0 bases, with 7 bases between them. The CDR3 length is 15 residues. This CDR3 reads CASSDGTNSGNTLYF. CDR3 DNA (partial): TGTGCCAGCAGTGATGGGACAAATTCTGGAAATACGCTCTAT.